This T cell receptor (beta chain) was sequenced in a study of blood T cell repertoires in COVID-19. Across the whole study: Collection of acute and convalescent COVID-19 samples took place in the United States, Italy and Spain. Sample material is recorded as cDNA or gDNA derived from T cells, B-cell-depleted T cells, or PBMCs.

As originally analysed: Amplification of reference gene primers was used by the study to estimate nucleated cell counts. Only in-frame clones appear in the TCRdb table, and some are missing; sequencing was by immunoSEQ multiplex PCR. The DNA was the basis for D and trimming; V, J and clone size are from that table. The sample holds roughly 80,000 clones, approximately 91% seen once. The TCR originated in a man aged 55 to 70 with acute or convalescent COVID-19. The material sequenced was peripheral blood.

The CDR3 DNA follows: TGTGCCAGCAGCCGAGACAGCTATAGCAATCAGCCCCAGCATTTT. This gives the protein CASSRDSYSNQPQHF. The genes are TRBV7-6 and TRBJ1-5; D might be TRBD1 (5 bases). The CDR3 is 15 amino acids. The V end was cut by 5 bases, the J end by 0 bases, with 11 bases between. CDR1 is SGHVS, CDR2 FNYEAQ, per germline.